These 28 T cell receptor beta chains came from one sample sequenced in a study of regulatory T cells in long-lasting Graves disease (dated by TCRdb to about 2021). Libraries were constructed by multiplex PCR. Sequenced on an Illumina HiSeq 4000. To build TCR beta libraries, CDR3 regions were amplified by Arm-PCR using iRepertoire HTBI primers. TCRdb passed the public sequencing reads through fastp at Q25 and MiXCR, retaining productive beta sequences. One record per CDR3 amino acid sequence lists the most common genes and DNA. In all, the sample holds around 250,000 distinct CDR3 sequences, and 20% of those were seen once. Of the sample, about 15% falls within the top ten clones. Taken with the paper, the label for time point translates to: newly diagnosed GD, antithyroid drugs for less than 3 months. For both TCR sequencing and RNA sequencing, RNA was extracted from PBMCs in TRIzol. The material sequenced was peripheral blood mononuclear cells (PBMCs), taken at new diagnosis, from a patient treated with antithyroid drugs. These receptor sequences come from a female donor with Graves disease.

This clonotype came up many times. This rearrangement joins TRBV11-2 to TRBJ1-6; D not certain. CDR1 SGHAT and CDR2 FQNNGV come from the germline V gene. Trimming took 5 bases from V and 10 from J, leaving 12 bases between them. The CDR3 extends over 13 amino acids. Written as DNA, the CDR3 is TGTGCCAGCAGCCGAGCGGGTGCCTCACCCCTCCACTTT. This sequence encodes CASSRAGASPLHF.

V and J are TRBV6-1 and TRBJ2-1; 10 bases align to TRBD2. This CDR3 region has 15 residues. V was clipped by 3 bases and J by 7 bases; unmatched bases: 6. Germline lookup yields CDR1 MNHNS and CDR2 SASEGT. The CDR3 is CASSDGIAGGNEQFF. The CDR3 coding sequence is TGTGCCAGCAGTGACGGAATAGCGGGGGGAAATGAGCAGTTCTTC.

This clonotype was detected many times. The chain employs TRBV10-3 and TRBJ1-1; TRBD1 agrees at 8 bases. This CDR3 region has 13 residues. The junction had 2 bases not matched to a gene; V was cut back by 4 bases and J by 4 bases. The germline V gene has CDR1 ENHRY and CDR2 SYGVKD. The CDR3 region has the DNA TGTGCCATCAGTGCAACAGGGGGCACTGAAGCTTTCTTT. Its translation: CAISATGGTEAFF.

The V gene is TRBV12-3 or TRBV12-4, the J gene TRBJ2-3, with D possibly being TRBD1 or TRBD2 (5 bases each). The CDR3 runs 14 residues. Trimming shortened V by 3 bases and J by 4 bases, and 11 bases separated the two germline ends. DNA for the CDR3: TGTGCCAGCAGTTTTTTCGAGGGGTCAGATACGCAGTATTTT. The encoded protein is CASSFFEGSDTQYF.

This clonotype occurred many times. This rearrangement joins TRBV11-2 to TRBJ2-3; D not resolved. Germline CDR1 SGHAT, CDR2 FQNNGV. This CDR3 spans 15 amino acids. Trimming pared 5 bases from V and 0 bases from J, leaving 12 bases between. The CDR3 region has the DNA TGTGCCAGCAGCCTGGCTGTTGCCAGCACAGATACGCAGTATTTT. Protein product: CASSLAVASTDTQYF.

This clonotype was picked up many times. J is TRBJ1-4 and V is TRBV4-1, with a weak D call TRBD1 (6 bases). This CDR3 contains 14 residues. V lost 1 base to trimming and J lost 8 bases, with 11 bases between them. Germline CDR1 reads MGHRA; CDR2 reads YSYEKL. The CDR3 spells CASSQARGEEKLFF. In DNA form, the CDR3 reads TGCGCCAGCAGCCAAGCTAGGGGGGAAGAAAAACTGTTTTTT.

V gene TRBV5-1 combines with J gene TRBJ2-2, with 8 bases matching TRBD1. Germline V gene data show CDR1 as SGHRS and CDR2 as YFSETQ. The J segment lost 0 bases and the V segment lost 4 bases, leaving 8 bases of the junction unmatched. The CDR3 consists of 17 residues. CDR3 loop: CASSRSGQGANTGELFF. The CDR3 DNA sequence: TGCGCCAGCAGCCGTTCCGGACAGGGCGCGAACACCGGGGAGCTGTTTTTT. Full variable domain (missing parts from reference TRBV5-1 and TRBJ2-2): KAGVTQTPRYLIKTRGQQVTLSCSPISGHRSVSWYQQTPGQGLQFLFEYFSETQRNKGNFPGRFSGRQFSNSRSEMNVSTLELGDSALYLCASSRSGQGANTGELFFGEGSRLTVL.

This clonotype was observed many times. The rearrangement joins TRBV20-1 to TRBJ2-3, with D uncertain. Trimming took 5 bases from V and 0 from J, leaving 9 bases between them. The germline V gene has CDR1 DFQATT and CDR2 SNEGSKA (reference sequence). The CDR3 is made up of 13 amino acids. For the CDR3, the DNA is TGCAGTGCTCCGGTATTTAGCACAGATACGCAGTATTTT. It codes for CSAPVFSTDTQYF.

The chain combines TRBV20-1 with TRBJ2-4, with D unresolved. The CDR3 runs to 13 residues. In germline, CDR1 is DFQATT, CDR2 SNEGSKA (reference sequence). The V and J ends lost 4 bases and 2 bases respectively, with 9 bases between them. The CDR3 here is CSATTDSKNIQYF. The CDR3 DNA reads as TGCAGTGCTACTACAGATTCCAAAAACATTCAGTACTTC.

This clonotype was found many times. J is TRBJ2-3 and V is TRBV12-3 or TRBV12-4, with TRBD2 identical over 9 bases. This CDR3 is built from 16 residues. V was pared by 0 bases and J by 4 bases, with 5 bases of the junction left unmatched. The CDR3 region is CASSLALAGIADTQYF. In DNA, the CDR3 is TGTGCCAGCAGTTTAGCTCTAGCGGGAATCGCAGATACGCAGTATTTT.

To note about this clonotype: A much larger clone lies a single base off, so this may be a read error. The chain couples TRBV11-2 to TRBJ2-7; unclear D gene. V lost 3 bases to trimming and J lost 5 bases, with 14 bases between them. This CDR3 comprises 14 residues. The germline V gene encodes CDR1 SGHAT and CDR2 FQNNGV. CDR3 protein: CASSFPLPWDEQYF. The DNA of the CDR3 is TGTGCCAGCAGCTTTCCACTACCCTGGGACGAGCAGTACTTC.

This clonotype came up a few times. CDR3 residues: CASSLGGGTSGREQFF. The CDR3 coding sequence is TGCGCCAGCAGCCTGGGAGGTGGGACAAGCGGTCGGGAGCAGTTCTTC. J is TRBJ2-1 and V is TRBV4-3; perhaps D is TRBD1 or TRBD2 (6 bases each). The CDR3 totals 16 residues. V gave up 4 bases and J gave up 10 bases, with 23 bases separating them. Germline CDR1 LGHNA, CDR2 YSLEER.

On this clonotype itself: A far larger clone is a single base away, which makes a read error likely. The conserved phenylalanine or tryptophan is not found at the CDR3 terminus, so this likely reflects a read error. The chain couples TRBV6-5 to TRBJ2-3, with D perhaps matching TRBD2 (6 bases). Germline loops: CDR1 MNHEY, CDR2 SVGAGI. The CDR3 spans 13 residues. V dropped 4 bases and J dropped 6 bases, with 11 bases sitting between them. CDR3 sequence (DNA): TGTGCCAGCAGTTCGGAGGGGCGGGATACGCAGTATTCT. This encodes CASSSEGRDTQYS.

This clonotype was seen ten or more times. J is TRBJ2-7 and V is TRBV12-5; no clear D gene. The germline V gene encodes CDR1 LGHNT and CDR2 FRNRAP. Trimming cost V 0 bases and J 2 bases, with 8 bases left between them. The CDR3 has 14 residues. The CDR3: CASGLVPPAYEQYF. DNA for the CDR3: TGTGCTAGTGGTTTGGTACCCCCGGCCTACGAGCAGTACTTC.

This clonotype was picked up a small number of times. A much larger clone differs from this one at a single base, so this may be a read error. This chain uses TRBV6-2 or TRBV6-3 with TRBJ2-5; D might be TRBD2 (7 bases). From germline, CDR1 is MNHEY and CDR2 SVGEGT. V shed 8 bases and J shed 4 bases, with 17 bases lying between them. The CDR3 length is 14 residues. DNA of the CDR3: TGTGCCAGCGCCCTAAGGAGGGGGGGAGAGACCCAGTACTTC. Encoded protein: CASALRRGGETQYF.

Concerning this clonotype itself: Since a far larger clone is one base different, this is likely a read error. The J gene is TRBJ1-1, the V gene TRBV10-3; possible D gene TRBD1, 6 bases. In germline, CDR1 is ENHRY, CDR2 SYGVKD. V lost 3 bases and J lost 0, with 8 bases in between. The CDR3 runs to 14 residues. CDR3 protein: CAISDGQMNTEAFF. CDR3 nucleotides: TGTGCCATCAGTGACGGACAGATGAACACTGAAGCTTTCTTT.

This clonotype was observed many times. The chain recombines TRBV6-2 or TRBV6-3 with TRBJ2-2, with a weak D call TRBD2 (6 bases). There are 16 residues in the CDR3. The ends were cut back, 4 bases at V and 3 bases at J, with 15 bases in the middle. Per the germline V gene, CDR1 is MNHEY and CDR2 is SVGEGT. The CDR3, as DNA: TGTGCCAGCAGTTTCCTGACGCGGGGCGACACCGGGGAGCTGTTTTTT. This encodes CASSFLTRGDTGELFF.

This clonotype was seen repeatedly, ten times or more. This sequence joins TRBV11-2 and TRBJ1-5; no clear D gene. V lost 0 bases to trimming and J lost 1 base, with 7 bases between them. The CDR3 consists of 15 residues. Germline CDR1 SGHAT, CDR2 FQNNGV. CDR3 protein: CASSLDWASNQPQHF. For the CDR3, the DNA is TGTGCCAGCAGCTTAGATTGGGCGAGCAATCAGCCCCAGCATTTT.

This clonotype was detected many times. V gene TRBV3-1 combines with J gene TRBJ2-3; D is unresolved. Trimming shortened V by 0 bases and J by 2 bases, and 12 bases separated the two germline ends. The CDR3 covers 16 residues. Per germline, CDR1 LGHDT and CDR2 YNNKEL (reference sequence). CDR3 bases: TGTGCCAGCAGCCAAGATGATCAACTTCTCACAGATACGCAGTATTTT. It encodes CASSQDDQLLTDTQYF.

On this clonotype: At one end, the junction sequence differs from germline, possibly due to a read error. The rearrangement joins TRBV7-8 to TRBJ2-3, with D possibly TRBD2 on 7 matching bases. CDR3 size: 15 residues. Germline V CDR1 and CDR2: SGHVS, FQNEAQ. The CDR3 here is CVSSPREGGGDTQYF. The CDR3 DNA reads as TGTGTCAGCAGCCCCAGGGAGGGGGGGGGAGATACGCAGTATTTT.

This clonotype was seen only once. The rearrangement links TRBV6-2 or TRBV6-3 to TRBJ2-5, with D perhaps matching TRBD1 (6 bases). Trimming pared 6 bases from V and 2 bases from J, leaving 16 bases between. In germline, CDR1 is MNHEY, CDR2 SVGEGT. The CDR3 spans 15 residues. The CDR3: CASRRAERGQETQYF. The CDR3 DNA follows: TGTGCCAGCAGACGCGCCGAGAGGGGGCAAGAGACCCAGTACTTC.

The rearrangement uses TRBV5-6 and TRBJ2-7; D ambiguous. Germline-derived CDR1 and CDR2 are SGHDT and YYEEEE. CDR3 length: 11 amino acids. The V end was cut by 2 bases, the J end by 5 bases, with 5 bases between. The DNA for the CDR3 is TGTGCCAGCAGCTTCATGAACGAGCAGTACTTC. Translating it yields CASSFMNEQYF.

This clonotype was counted only a few times. The chain uses TRBV19 and TRBJ1-2; no clear D gene. Looked up from germline, CDR1 is LNHDA and CDR2 is SQIVND (reference sequence). Trimming took 3 bases from V and 8 from J, leaving 13 bases between them. The CDR3 extends over 13 amino acids. CDR3 residues: CASSIREVEGYTF. The CDR3 coding sequence is TGTGCCAGTAGTATCCGGGAGGTTGAAGGCTACACCTTC.

The CDR3 nucleotides are TGTGCCAGCAGCTGGACAGTACAAGAGACCCAGTACTTC. Its translation: CASSWTVQETQYF. V and J are TRBV28 and TRBJ2-5; D possibly corresponds to TRBD1 (6 bases). Germline V CDR1 and CDR2: MDHEN, SYDVKM. This CDR3 contains 13 residues. The V and J ends lost 6 bases and 2 bases respectively, with 10 bases between them.

This clonotype was recorded many times. The junction and the germline gene differ at one end; a read error may be behind it. The rearrangement joins TRBV13 to TRBJ2-5; either TRBD1 or TRBD2 may supply D (5 bases each). The CDR3 runs 12 residues. CDR1 and CDR2 (germline): PRHDT, FYEKMQ (reference sequence). The CDR3 is CASSLGVGTLHF. The CDR3 nucleotides are TGTGCCAGCAGCTTAGGGGTTGGGACCCTTCACTTC.

V usage is TRBV7-9 and J usage is TRBJ1-2; the match to TRBD1 covers 9 bases. Germline CDR1 reads SEHNR; CDR2 reads FQNEAQ (reference sequence). The CDR3 runs 13 residues. V gave up 11 bases and J gave up 3 bases; unmatched junction bases: 7. The CDR3 here is CAGGDRAYYGYTF. As DNA, the CDR3 is TGTGCCGGAGGGGACAGGGCCTACTATGGCTACACCTTC.

This clonotype has at least ten counts. The rearrangement links TRBV20-1 to TRBJ2-7, with 8 bases matching TRBD2. V lost 4 bases to trimming and J lost 2 bases; unmatched junction nucleotides: 7. Germline CDR1 is DFQATT and CDR2 is SNEGSKA (reference sequence). The CDR3 consists of 14 residues. CDR3 sequence: CSATLAGQTYEQYF. The CDR3 bases are TGCAGTGCTACCCTAGCGGGCCAAACCTACGAGCAGTACTTC.

This clonotype was seen many times. CDR3 sequence reads: CASSSGLYNEQFF. CDR3 coding DNA: TGTGCCAGCAGCTCGGGCCTTTACAATGAGCAGTTCTTC. The chain has TRBV28 and TRBJ2-1; the D is unclear. CDR1 is MDHEN, CDR2 SYDVKM, per germline. V lost 6 bases, J lost 4 bases, and 10 bases lay in between. This CDR3 has 13 residues.